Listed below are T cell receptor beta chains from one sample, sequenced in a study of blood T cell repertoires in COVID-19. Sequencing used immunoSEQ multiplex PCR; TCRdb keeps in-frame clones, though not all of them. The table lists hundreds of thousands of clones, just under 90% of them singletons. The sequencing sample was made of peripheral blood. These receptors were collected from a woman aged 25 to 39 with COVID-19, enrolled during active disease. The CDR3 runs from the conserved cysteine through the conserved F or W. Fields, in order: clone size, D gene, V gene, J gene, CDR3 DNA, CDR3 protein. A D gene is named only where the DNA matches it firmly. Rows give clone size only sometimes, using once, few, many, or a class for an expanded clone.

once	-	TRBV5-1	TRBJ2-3	TGCGCCAGCAGCTTGACCGCGGGGGCGGGAGATACGCAGTATTTT	CASSLTAGAGDTQYF
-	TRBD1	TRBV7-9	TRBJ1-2	TGTGCCAGCAGCTTCCCGGGACAGCTAATCTATGGCTACACCTTC	CASSFPGQLIYGYTF
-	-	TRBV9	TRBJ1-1	TGTGCCAGCAGCTTAGACAGAGACACTGAAGCTTTCTTT	CASSLDRDTEAFF
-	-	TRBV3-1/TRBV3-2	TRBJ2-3	TGTGCCAGCAGCCAAGACTTTATGGATACGCAGTATTTT	CASSQDFMDTQYF
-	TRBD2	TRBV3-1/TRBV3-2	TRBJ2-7	TGTGCCAGCAGGCCCGGGACTAGCAGCAACGAGCAGTACTTC	CASRPGTSSNEQYF
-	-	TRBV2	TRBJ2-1	TGTGCCAGCAGTGTGGCGGGGTCCACCTACAATGAGCAGTTCTTC	CASSVAGSTYNEQFF
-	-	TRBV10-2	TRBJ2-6	TGCGCCAGCACGGGTTTAGCAAAACTAAGCTCTGGGGCCAACGTCCTGACTTTC	CASTGLAKLSSGANVLTF
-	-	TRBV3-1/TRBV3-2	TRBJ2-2	TGTGCCAGCAGCCAAGGGGGCAGCCCTGGCACCGGGGAGCTGTTTTTT	CASSQGGSPGTGELFF
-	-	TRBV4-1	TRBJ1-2	TGCGCCAGCAGCCAAGATGTGCAGGGGGGCTACACCTTC	CASSQDVQGGYTF
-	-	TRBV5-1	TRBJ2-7	TGCGCCAGCAGCTTCCAAGGGGCCGAGCAGTACTTC	CASSFQGAEQYF
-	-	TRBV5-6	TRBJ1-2	TGTGCCAGCAGCTTGGGAGGGTTTGATGGCTACACCTTC	CASSLGGFDGYTF
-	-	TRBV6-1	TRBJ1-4	TGTGCCAGCAGTGAAGTCGGGGGAGGGGGTGAAAAACTGTTTTTT	CASSEVGGGGEKLFF
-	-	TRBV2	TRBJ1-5	TGTGCCAGAGGCGGGGGTGGCAATCAGCCCCAGCATTTT	CARGGGGNQPQHF
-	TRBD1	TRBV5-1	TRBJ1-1	TGCGCCAGCAGCTCCCGGACAGGGCTAACTGAAGCTTTCTTT	CASSSRTGLTEAFF
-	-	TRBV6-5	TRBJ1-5	TGTGCCAGCATTCCGACAGGCAATAGCAATCAGCCCCAGCATTTT	CASIPTGNSNQPQHF
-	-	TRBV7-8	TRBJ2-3	TGTGCCAGCAGCTTTGGAGGGGGGGGAGATACGCAGTATTTT	CASSFGGGGDTQYF
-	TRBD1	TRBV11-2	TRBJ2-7	TGTGCCAGCAGCTCGCTTCTCCGGGACAGCACCTACGAGCAGTACTTC	CASSSLLRDSTYEQYF
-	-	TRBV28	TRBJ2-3	TGTGCCAGCAGTTTAGGGTTATCGAATCAGCGTACGCAGTATTTT	CASSLGLSNQRTQYF
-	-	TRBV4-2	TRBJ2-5	TGTGCCAGCAGCCACCTTGGCGGGGGCGGGGGCTGGGAAGAGACCCAGTACTTC	CASSHLGGGGGWEETQYF
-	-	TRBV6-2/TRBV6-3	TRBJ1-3	TGTGCCAGCAGTTACTCAACTGATCTGGACACCATATATTTT	CASSYSTDLDTIYF
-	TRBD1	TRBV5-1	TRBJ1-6	TGCGCCAGCAGCTCCGGGACAGGGGGCGAATCACCCCTCCACTTT	CASSSGTGGESPLHF
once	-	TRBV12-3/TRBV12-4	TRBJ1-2	TGTGCCAGCAGTTTGGGAGGGTTGTTGGGCTACACCTTC	CASSLGGLLGYTF
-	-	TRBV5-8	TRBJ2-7	TGTGCCAGCAGCTGGGGGAGTGGGACATGGAGCTCCTACGAGCAGTACTTC	CASSWGSGTWSSYEQYF
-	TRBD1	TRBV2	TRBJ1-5	TGTGCCAGCAGTATAACAGGGGACCAGCATTTT	CASSITGDQHF
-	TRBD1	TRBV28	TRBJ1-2	TGTGCCAGCAGTTTCCCGGGTGGGACAGGGGGCCGAGTACTTAACTATGGCTACACCTTC	CASSFPGGTGGRVLNYGYTF
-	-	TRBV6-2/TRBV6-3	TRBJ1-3	TGTGCCAGCAGCAAACAGGGCTCTGGAAACACCATATATTTT	CASSKQGSGNTIYF
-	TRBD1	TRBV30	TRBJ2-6	TGTGCCTGGAGTCGGGACAGCTCTGGGGCCAACGTCCTGACTTTC	CAWSRDSSGANVLTF
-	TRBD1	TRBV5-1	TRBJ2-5	TGCGCCAGCAGCTTAGAGGGGGCGGGAGAGACCCAGTACTTC	CASSLEGAGETQYF
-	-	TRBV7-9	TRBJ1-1	TGTGCCAGCAGCTTAGGGGGACACTTTAACACTGAAGCTTTCTTT	CASSLGGHFNTEAFF
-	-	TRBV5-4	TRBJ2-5	TGTGCCAGCAGCTTGGGGGGGCCGAGAGAGACCCAGTACTTC	CASSLGGPRETQYF
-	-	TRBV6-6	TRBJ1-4	TGTGCCAGCAGTCTCAGATGGGAGAGGCTTTCCACTAGCGCAACTAATGAAAAACTGTTTTTT	CASSLRWERLSTSATNEKLFF
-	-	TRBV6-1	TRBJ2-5	TGTGCCAGCAGTTCTCCGGGACAAGAGACCCAGTACTTC	CASSSPGQETQYF
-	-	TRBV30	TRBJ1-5	TGTGCCTGGAGTGTTGGTACCCAGGTTTTCCAGCCCCAGCATTTT	CAWSVGTQVFQPQHF
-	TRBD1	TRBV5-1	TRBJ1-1	TGCGCCAGCAGCTCAACAGGGGAGACTGAAGCTTTCTTT	CASSSTGETEAFF
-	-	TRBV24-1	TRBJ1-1	TGTGCCACCAGTGATTTGCAGGGGAATGGGGCTTTCTTT	CATSDLQGNGAFF
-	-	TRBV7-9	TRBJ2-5	TGTGCCAGCAGCCAGACCTGGGCACAAGAGACCCAGTACTTC	CASSQTWAQETQYF
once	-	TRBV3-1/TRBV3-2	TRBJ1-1	TGTGCCAGCAGCTCCGTCGGGGACACTGAAGCTTTCTTT	CASSSVGDTEAFF
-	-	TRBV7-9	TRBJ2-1	TGTGCCAGCAACTCCCTGGGGGCCACAACGCACAATGAGCAGTTCTTC	CASNSLGATTHNEQFF
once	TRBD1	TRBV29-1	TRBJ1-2	TGCAGCGCCCGGGGGACAGAGAGCCCCATCTACACCTTC	CSARGTESPIYTF
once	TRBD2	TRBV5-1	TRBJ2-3	TGCGCCAGCAGCTTGGAAGCGGGGGGGACAGATACGCAGTATTTT	CASSLEAGGTDTQYF
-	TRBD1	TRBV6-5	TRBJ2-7	TGTGCCAGCAGTCCGGGACAGAACTACGAGCAGTACTTC	CASSPGQNYEQYF